This TCR beta chain was sequenced for a study of T cell responses to AZD1222 COVID-19 vaccine. The overall study: Pooling was applied to second doses at about 4 or about 12 weeks. General study findings and limits: Among the donors, most were white British and more were female, and clonal diversity was possibly underestimated. Seropositive status at baseline applied to only six AZD1222 recipients.

Only in-frame clones appear in the TCRdb table, and some are missing; sequencing was by immunoSEQ multiplex PCR. The sample records 120,000 or so clones, around 90% being singletons. This clone appeared once. Its target is unknown. V was clipped by 6 bases and J by 5 bases; unmatched bases: 6. The CDR3 sequence is 14 residues long. Germline CDR1 reads MNHNY; CDR2 reads SVGAGI (reference sequence). The gene calls are TRBV6-6 and TRBJ1-2; 10 positions match TRBD1. Sequenced here: peripheral blood, sampled on day 0 of AZD1222 vaccination. This clonotype was obtained from an adult in good health. The CDR3 DNA follows: TGTGCCAGCAGCCCCGGACAGGGGGTTTATGGCTACACCTTC. It yields the protein CASSPGQGVYGYTF.